The rows below give T cell receptor beta chains drawn from one sample of a study of CD8 T cells in ankylosing spondylitis. MiXCR, run by TCRdb on the 5' RACE reads, gives a single entry per CDR3 protein. Here the sample spans 150,000 to 200,000 distinct CDR3 sequences, approximately 18% being singletons. Sequenced input: blood, either unsorted or a sorted T cell fraction (not recorded which). Receptors originate from a male donor aged 10-30 years with ankylosing spondylitis or in good health (not recorded which). CDR3s include the opening cysteine and the closing phenylalanine or tryptophan. Fields, in order: J gene, D gene, V gene, clone size, CDR3 protein, CDR3 DNA. D genes are given only for firm matches. Size is omitted from some rows. Given values are once, few, many or a class for expanded clones.

TRBJ2-1 | . | TRBV3-1 | many | CASSQTREWNEQFF | TGTGCCAGCAGCCAAACGAGGGAGTGGAATGAGCAGTTCTTC
TRBJ2-5 | . | TRBV21-1 | many | CASSPRTRNTQYF | TGTGCCAGCAGCCCGCGGACAAGAAACACCCAGTACTTC
TRBJ2-7 | TRBD2 | TRBV7-9 | few | CASSLTSGSTYEQYF | TGTGCCAGCAGCTTAACTAGCGGGAGCACCTACGAGCAGTACTTC
TRBJ2-7 | . | TRBV12-3/TRBV12-4 | many | CASSLRQGPYEQYF | TGTGCCAGCAGTTTAAGGCAGGGCCCGTACGAGCAGTACTTC
TRBJ2-1 | . | TRBV25-1 | . | CASSEWGRGVEQFF | TGTGCCAGCAGTGAATGGGGTAGGGGCGTAGAGCAGTTCTTC
TRBJ2-1 | . | TRBV4-3 | many | CASSQAGAGSYNEQFF | TGCGCCAGCAGCCAAGCCGGGGCTGGGTCCTACAATGAGCAGTTCTTC
TRBJ2-1 | . | TRBV5-6 | many | CASSSRETEQFF | TGTGCCAGCAGCTCACGGGAAACAGAGCAGTTCTTC
TRBJ2-1 | . | TRBV7-9 | many | CASSLQGGSYNEQFF | TGTGCCAGCAGCTTACAGGGGGGATCCTACAATGAGCAGTTCTTC
TRBJ1-5 | . | TRBV7-2 | many | CASSLEGGTNQPQHF | TGTGCCAGCAGCTTAGAAGGTGGAACTAATCAGCCCCAGCATTTT
TRBJ1-1 | TRBD1 | TRBV20-1 | . | CSARDRTGLNTEAFF | TGCAGTGCTAGAGATAGGACAGGGTTGAACACTGAAGCTTTCTTT
TRBJ2-3 | . | TRBV7-6 | . | CASSLKAERTDTQYF | TGTGCCAGCAGCTTAAAGGCGGAGCGCACAGATACGCAGTATTTT
TRBJ2-1 | . | TRBV5-1 | many | CASRIAELSSYNEQFF | TGCGCCAGCAGAATAGCGGAGCTGAGCTCCTACAATGAGCAGTTCTTC
TRBJ2-1 | TRBD2 | TRBV27 | few | CASSLGTSGSVEQFF | TGTGCCAGCAGTTTAGGGACTAGCGGGAGCGTTGAGCAGTTCTTC
TRBJ2-1 | TRBD2 | TRBV4-2 | many | CASSQDVGGGYNEQFF | TGTGCCAGCAGCCAAGATGTCGGGGGGGGTTACAATGAGCAGTTCTTC
TRBJ1-1 | . | TRBV12-3/TRBV12-4 | many | CASSLSRAGGTEAFF | TGTGCCAGCAGTTTGAGCAGGGCGGGGGGCACTGAAGCTTTCTTT
TRBJ2-3 | . | TRBV10-3 | many | CAISETADTQYF | TGTGCCATCAGTGAGACCGCAGATACGCAGTATTTT
TRBJ2-3 | TRBD2 | TRBV5-4 | . | CASSKSGSHTDTQYF | TGTGCCAGCAGCAAGAGCGGGAGCCACACAGATACGCAGTATTTT
TRBJ2-1 | . | TRBV20-1 | many | CSARDLRYNEQFF | TGCAGTGCTAGAGATCTGCGTTACAATGAGCAGTTCTTC
TRBJ2-1 | . | TRBV20-1 | . | CSGLGRYNEQFF | TGCAGTGGGCTGGGCAGATACAATGAGCAGTTCTTC
TRBJ2-1 | TRBD2 | TRBV5-1 | many | CASRLISGSAYNEQFF | TGCGCCAGCAGGTTGATTAGCGGGAGTGCGTACAATGAGCAGTTCTTC
TRBJ1-5 | . | TRBV28 | few | CASSKEGHRNQPQHF | TGTGCCAGCAGTAAAGAGGGACACCGCAATCAGCCCCAGCATTTT
TRBJ2-5 | TRBD2 | TRBV7-2 | many | CASSPTAGLGKTQYF | TGTGCCAGCAGCCCCACAGCGGGGCTGGGAAAGACCCAGTACTTC
TRBJ2-5 | TRBD2 | TRBV5-1 | many | CASSPVAGEETQYF | TGCGCCAGCAGCCCTGTAGCGGGAGAAGAGACCCAGTACTTC
TRBJ2-2 | . | TRBV15 | many | CATSRRTGELFF | TGTGCCACCAGCAGACGGACCGGGGAGCTGTTTTTT
TRBJ2-1 | TRBD1 | TRBV15 | few | CATSNTGGSYNEQFF | TGTGCCACCAGTAATACAGGGGGGTCTTACAATGAGCAGTTCTTC
TRBJ2-5 | . | TRBV30 | . | CAWSKTPGETQYF | TGTGCCTGGAGTAAGACCCCGGGGGAGACCCAGTACTTC
TRBJ2-7 | . | TRBV7-8 | many | CASSLEGGSYEQYF | TGTGCCAGCAGCTTAGAAGGGGGCTCCTACGAGCAGTACTTC
TRBJ2-1 | TRBD2 | TRBV7-3 | many | CASSATGAGNEQFF | TGTGCCAGCAGCGCAACGGGAGCGGGGAATGAGCAGTTCTTC
TRBJ2-5 | TRBD2 | TRBV6-6 | many | CASSYSWTSAETQYF | TGTGCCAGCAGTTACTCCTGGACTAGCGCTGAGACCCAGTACTTC
TRBJ2-3 | . | TRBV12-3/TRBV12-4 | many | CASSQIRDTQYF | TGTGCCAGCAGCCAGATCCGAGATACGCAGTATTTT
TRBJ2-1 | . | TRBV10-3 | . | CAISPGLQHNEQFF | TGTGCCATCAGTCCGGGACTCCAACACAATGAGCAGTTCTTC
TRBJ2-1 | TRBD1 | TRBV7-9 | many | CASSFRTGYNEQFF | TGTGCCAGCAGCTTTAGGACAGGGTACAATGAGCAGTTCTTC
TRBJ2-1 | TRBD2 | TRBV20-1 | few | CSAREAGRAPNEQFF | TGCAGTGCTAGAGAGGCGGGGAGGGCCCCCAATGAGCAGTTCTTC
TRBJ2-2 | TRBD1 | TRBV12-3/TRBV12-4 | many | CASSPWDSGAGELFF | TGTGCCAGCAGTCCCTGGGACAGCGGCGCCGGGGAGCTGTTTTTT
TRBJ2-1 | TRBD2 | TRBV7-9 | many | CASNLLSGNTDNEQFF | TGTGCCAGCAACCTACTCAGCGGGAACACCGACAATGAGCAGTTCTTC
TRBJ2-3 | . | TRBV20-1 | many | CSAPAPDFTDTQYF | TGCAGTGCCCCCGCCCCGGACTTTACAGATACGCAGTATTTT
TRBJ2-1 | TRBD1 | TRBV10-1 | few | CASSERQGSSYNEQFF | TGCGCCAGCAGTGAGAGACAGGGAAGCTCCTACAATGAGCAGTTCTTC
TRBJ1-5 | . | TRBV12-3/TRBV12-4 | many | CASSSGAPLNQPQHF | TGTGCCAGCAGTTCGGGGGCCCCACTTAATCAGCCCCAGCATTTT
TRBJ1-2 | . | TRBV29-1 | many | CSGDTRPYGYTF | TGCAGCGGGGACACTCGCCCCTATGGCTACACCTTC
TRBJ2-5 | . | TRBV5-6 | many | CASSTGQKQETQYF | TGTGCCAGCAGCACCGGACAGAAACAGGAGACCCAGTACTTC
TRBJ2-4 | . | TRBV27 | many | CASSSPRNIQYF | TGTGCCAGCAGTTCGCCGCGAAACATTCAGTACTTC
TRBJ2-3 | . | TRBV5-6 | . | CASSLGPSSTDTQYF | TGTGCCAGCAGCTTGGGCCCGTCCTCGACAGATACGCAGTATTTT
TRBJ2-5 | . | TRBV12-5 | many | CASGVQETQYF | TGTGCTAGTGGTGTTCAAGAGACCCAGTACTTC
TRBJ1-6 | . | TRBV4-2 | few | CASSLNVGDSPLHF | TGTGCCAGCAGCCTAAATGTGGGGGATTCACCCCTCCACTTT
TRBJ2-1 | TRBD1 | TRBV27 | many | CASSPYGQGAVNEQFF | TGTGCCAGCAGTCCCTACGGACAGGGGGCGGTCAATGAGCAGTTCTTC
TRBJ2-3 | TRBD2 | TRBV10-3 | . | CAIREHSGRLTDTQYF | TGTGCCATCAGGGAGCATAGCGGGAGGCTCACAGATACGCAGTATTTT
TRBJ2-1 | . | TRBV29-1 | once | CSVGKAGNRQFF | TGCAGCGTTGGTAAGGCCGGAAATAGGCAGTTCTTC
TRBJ2-5 | . | TRBV20-1 | many | CSASGGQETQYF | TGCAGTGCTTCGGGCGGCCAAGAGACCCAGTACTTC
TRBJ2-1 | . | TRBV12-3/TRBV12-4 | many | CASSPNRGEQFF | TGTGCCAGCAGTCCTAACCGGGGGGAGCAGTTCTTC